The rows below give T cell receptor beta chains drawn from one sample of a study of CD8+ T cells in alopecia areata. Libraries were prepared by immunoSEQ multiplex PCR; TCRdb keeps only in-frame clonotypes and omits some of them. The data contain about 300,000 clones, 58% of them singletons. The sequencing used CD4+ T cells sorted from blood, collected at week 24, from a patient treated with tofacitinib. The receptors were sampled from a human donor with alopecia areata. Both conserved end residues are part of each CDR3. D genes are given only for firm matches. Part of the rows lack a size; the others show once, few, many or a class for expanded clones.

TRBV2	-	TRBJ2-2	-	CASMEARSGELFF	TGTGCCAGCATGGAGGCTAGATCCGGGGAGCTGTTTTTT
TRBV30	-	TRBJ1-1	-	CAWSRGLNTEAFF	TGTGCCTGGAGTAGGGGTCTGAACACTGAAGCTTTCTTT
TRBV2	-	TRBJ1-5	-	CASSLGSGAGSQPQHF	TGTGCCAGCAGCCTAGGTTCAGGGGCAGGGAGCCAGCCCCAGCATTTT
TRBV4-2	-	TRBJ2-3	-	CASSPGAGQGGTDTQYF	TGTGCCAGCAGCCCAGGGGCGGGCCAGGGGGGAACAGATACGCAGTATTTT
TRBV9	TRBD1	TRBJ1-2	-	CASSAADRARHAYTF	TGTGCCAGCAGCGCCGCGGACAGGGCGAGGCATGCCTACACCTTC
TRBV30	-	TRBJ2-5	-	CAWSVQGGETQYF	TGTGCCTGGAGTGTACAGGGAGGCGAGACCCAGTACTTC
TRBV2	-	TRBJ1-4	-	CASSADRTNEKLFF	TGTGCCAGCAGTGCTGACAGGACTAATGAAAAACTGTTTTTT
TRBV14	-	TRBJ2-3	-	CASSQVGGGDTDTQYF	TGTGCCAGCAGCCAAGTCGGTGGAGGGGACACAGATACGCAGTATTTT
TRBV18	-	TRBJ1-4	few	CASSPTNEKLFF	TGTGCCAGCTCACCAACTAATGAAAAACTGTTTTTT
TRBV7-2	TRBD1	TRBJ1-5	few	CASSNTGVAQHF	TGTGCCAGCAGCAACACAGGGGTAGCCCAGCATTTT
TRBV6-1	-	TRBJ2-5	-	CAILPSDGQETQYF	TGTGCCATCCTCCCCTCGGATGGCCAAGAGACCCAGTACTTC
TRBV2	-	TRBJ2-5	-	CASSEYVGGGTQYF	TGTGCCAGCAGTGAATACGTAGGGGGTGGGACCCAGTACTTC
TRBV30	-	TRBJ1-1	once	CAWSPWGTEAFF	TGTGCCTGGAGCCCTTGGGGCACTGAAGCTTTCTTT
TRBV28	TRBD1	TRBJ1-2	few	CASSSGTEYGYTF	TGTGCCAGCAGTTCCGGGACAGAGTATGGCTACACCTTC
TRBV4-2	TRBD1	TRBJ2-5	few	CASSQGGTGPIQETQYF	TGTGCCAGCAGCCAGGGGGGGACAGGGCCTATCCAAGAGACCCAGTACTTC
TRBV29-1	TRBD1	TRBJ1-1	-	CSVANRGVTEAFF	TGCAGCGTTGCCAACAGGGGTGTCACTGAAGCTTTCTTT
TRBV25-1	-	TRBJ2-5	-	CASSAGPETQYF	TGTGCCAGCAGTGCGGGGCCAGAGACCCAGTACTTC
TRBV29-1	-	TRBJ2-7	few	CSVTGPYSYEQYF	TGCAGCGTTACAGGGCCGTACTCCTACGAGCAGTACTTC
TRBV7-9	TRBD1	TRBJ1-2	-	CASSLQGADYGYTF	TGTGCCAGCAGCTTGCAGGGGGCGGACTATGGCTACACCTTC
TRBV27	-	TRBJ1-2	few	CASSPRTSDGYTF	TGTGCCAGCAGTCCCAGGACATCCGATGGCTACACCTTC
TRBV7-2	-	TRBJ2-1	few	CASSLEGTRDEQFF	TGTGCCAGCAGCTTAGAGGGGACCCGCGATGAGCAGTTCTTC
TRBV7-9	-	TRBJ2-1	-	CASSPPGAAGNEQFF	TGTGCCAGCAGCCCCCCCGGGGCCGCGGGCAATGAGCAGTTCTTC
TRBV9	-	TRBJ1-2	-	CASSVAGTDYGYTF	TGTGCCAGCAGCGTAGCTGGGACGGACTATGGCTACACCTTC
TRBV7-9	-	TRBJ2-3	-	CASSFPRADTQYF	TGTGCCAGCAGCTTTCCCAGGGCCGATACGCAGTATTTT
TRBV27	TRBD1	TRBJ1-4	-	CASSPSGTGGLFF	TGTGCCAGCAGTCCCTCGGGGACAGGGGGACTGTTTTTT
TRBV5-1	-	TRBJ1-6	once	CASSLQGFNSPLHF	TGCGCCAGCAGCTTGCAGGGGTTTAATTCACCCCTCCACTTT
TRBV2	-	TRBJ1-5	-	CASSDSDQPQHF	TGTGCCAGCAGTGACTCTGATCAGCCCCAGCATTTT
TRBV5-1	TRBD2	TRBJ2-5	-	CASSSLQLAGKETQYF	TGCGCCAGCAGCTCCCTCCAACTAGCGGGAAAAGAGACCCAGTACTTC
TRBV27	TRBD1	TRBJ2-5	-	CASQTRTGGETQYF	TGTGCCAGTCAGACCCGGACAGGTGGGGAGACCCAGTACTTC
TRBV30	-	TRBJ1-2	-	CAWSVDYGYTF	TGTGCCTGGAGTGTAGACTATGGCTACACCTTC
TRBV29-1	TRBD1	TRBJ2-7	few	CSVEGGGYLSYEQYF	TGCAGCGTTGAAGGAGGGGGCTATCTCTCCTACGAGCAGTACTTC
TRBV5-6	-	TRBJ2-5	-	CASRETQYF	TGTGCCAGTAGAGAGACCCAGTACTTC
TRBV7-6	-	TRBJ2-7	-	CASSSGTVSEQYF	TGTGCCAGCAGCTCTGGGACTGTCTCCGAGCAGTACTTC
TRBV7-8	-	TRBJ2-6	-	CASSFRTGANVLTF	TGTGCCAGCAGCTTCCGGACTGGGGCCAACGTCCTGACTTTC
TRBV7-2	TRBD2	TRBJ2-1	-	CASSHSGTSDEQFF	TGTGCCAGCAGCCATTCCGGGACTAGCGATGAGCAGTTCTTC
TRBV28	TRBD2	TRBJ2-1	few	CASSRSSGGLNEQFF	TGTGCCAGCAGCCGTTCTAGCGGGGGGCTCAATGAGCAGTTCTTC
TRBV30	-	TRBJ1-1	-	CAWSTGPGAEAFF	TGTGCCTGGAGTACTGGCCCGGGGGCTGAAGCTTTCTTT
TRBV29-1	-	TRBJ2-7	-	CSVGKGTYEQYF	TGCAGCGTTGGTAAGGGAACCTACGAGCAGTACTTC
TRBV5-1	-	TRBJ1-6	-	CATRQESNSPLHF	TGCGCCACCCGACAGGAGAGTAATTCACCCCTCCACTTT
TRBV7-2	-	TRBJ2-5	few	CASSFGRVETQYF	TGTGCCAGCAGCTTTGGCCGAGTAGAGACCCAGTACTTC
TRBV30	TRBD1	TRBJ1-4	-	CAWSPGTGMDYEKLFF	TGTGCCTGGAGTCCAGGGACAGGGATGGACTATGAAAAACTGTTTTTT
TRBV9	-	TRBJ1-4	-	CASSPWDSEKLFF	TGTGCCAGCAGCCCCTGGGACTCCGAAAAACTGTTTTTT
TRBV30	-	TRBJ2-7	-	CAWSVHLDHEQYF	TGTGCCTGGAGTGTACATCTTGACCACGAGCAGTACTTC
TRBV29-1	-	TRBJ1-5	-	CSVEVGRYSNQPQHF	TGCAGCGTTGAAGTTGGCAGGTATAGCAATCAGCCCCAGCATTTT
TRBV29-1	TRBD1	TRBJ1-2	-	CSGNVGQGGNYGYTF	TGCAGCGGTAACGTTGGACAGGGGGGAAACTATGGCTACACCTTC
TRBV29-1	TRBD1	TRBJ1-1	few	CSVVETGASTEAFF	TGCAGCGTTGTAGAGACAGGGGCGAGCACTGAAGCTTTCTTT
TRBV6-1	TRBD2	TRBJ2-1	few	CASSRGGASYNEQFF	TGTGCCAGCAGTCGCGGGGGGGCTTCCTACAATGAGCAGTTCTTC
TRBV7-7	-	TRBJ2-5	-	CASSRDSQETQYF	TGTGCTAGCAGCCGCGACAGCCAAGAGACCCAGTACTTC
TRBV5-1	TRBD2	TRBJ2-3	once	CASSGTSGGTDTQYF	TGCGCCAGCAGCGGGACTAGCGGGGGGACAGATACGCAGTATTTT
TRBV20-1	TRBD1	TRBJ2-7	few	CSAGQARGQYF	TGCAGTGCCGGACAGGCCCGAGGGCAGTACTTC
TRBV14	-	TRBJ2-5	-	CASSQDQYQETQYF	TGTGCCAGCAGCCAAGATCAGTACCAAGAGACCCAGTACTTC
TRBV27	-	TRBJ1-6	-	CASSLSRVSPLHF	TGTGCCAGCAGTTTATCGAGGGTGTCTCCCCTCCACTTT
TRBV5-1	-	TRBJ1-1	-	CASTMGPNTEAFF	TGCGCCAGCACAATGGGTCCGAACACTGAAGCTTTCTTT
TRBV7-9	-	TRBJ1-4	-	CASSYTGINEKLFF	TGTGCCAGCAGCTATACAGGGATTAATGAAAAACTGTTTTTT